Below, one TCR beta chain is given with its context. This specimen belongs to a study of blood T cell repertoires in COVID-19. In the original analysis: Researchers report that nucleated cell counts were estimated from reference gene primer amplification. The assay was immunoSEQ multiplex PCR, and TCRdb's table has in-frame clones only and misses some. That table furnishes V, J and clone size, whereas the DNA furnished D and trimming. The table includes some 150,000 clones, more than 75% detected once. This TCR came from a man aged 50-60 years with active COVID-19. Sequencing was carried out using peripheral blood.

The CDR3 DNA reads TGTGCCAGCTCTTTCAATGAACCCACGGGGCAGCCCCAGCATTTT. Protein sequence: CASSFNEPTGQPQHF. The J gene is TRBJ1-5, the V gene TRBV18, with D unresolved. Germline V gene lookup returns CDR1 KGHSH and CDR2 LQKENI. V lost 6 bases and J 7 bases, leaving 19 bases between the germline ends. The CDR3 is made up of 15 amino acids.